The 27 T cell receptor beta chains below come from one sample, sequenced in a study of PD-L1 blockade in urothelial cancer. Indicated time point: pretreatment peripheral blood. Assay used: immunoSEQ multiplex PCR; TCRdb lists only in-frame clones, some missing. The repertoire holds roughly 52,000 clones, roughly 80% seen once, with about 1.2% in the top ten. This specimen consisted of PBMCs, obtained around atezolizumab (anti-PD-L1) treatment. These receptors originate from a man between 50 and 59 years old with urothelial cancer.

The chain uses TRBV9 and TRBJ2-4; TRBD2 is a possible D gene (6 bases). Germline loops: CDR1 SGDLS, CDR2 YYNGEE. The CDR3 covers 15 residues. With 3 bases removed from V and 0 bases from J, the gap between germline ends came to 10 bases. CDR3 sequence (DNA): TGTGCCAGCAGCGCTAGCGCTCTAGCCAAAAACATTCAGTACTTC. Its translation is CASSASALAKNIQYF.

The chain carries TRBV18 and TRBJ2-7; 10 bases align to TRBD1. This CDR3 comprises 14 residues. Per germline, CDR1 KGHSH and CDR2 LQKENI. J gave up 5 bases and V 6 bases, and 7 bases lay outside the gene matches. The CDR3 DNA follows: TGTGCCAGCTCGCCGGGACAGGGGTTTAACGAGCAGTACTTC. Its translation is CASSPGQGFNEQYF. The whole variable domain, remainder taken from reference TRBV18 and TRBJ2-7, is NAGVMQNPRHLVRRRGQEARLRCSPMKGHSHVYWYRQLPEEGLKFMVYLQKENIIDESGMPKERFSAEFPKEGPSILRIQQVVRGDSAAYFCASSPGQGFNEQYFGPGTRLTVT.

This chain connects TRBV12-5 to TRBJ1-1; D gene uncertain. CDR3 length equals 15 residues. CDR1 is LGHNT and CDR2 is FRNRAP in the germline V gene. V dropped 2 bases and J dropped 3 bases, with 13 bases sitting between them. DNA for the CDR3: TGTGCTAGTGGTTTGATTCTCGGGTTGGACACTGAAGCTTTCTTT. Its protein product is CASGLILGLDTEAFF.

V and J are TRBV15 and TRBJ2-5; TRBD2 might be the D (5 bases). This CDR3 contains 14 residues. V shed 4 bases and J shed 4 bases, with 13 bases lying between them. CDR1 is LNHNV, CDR2 YYDKDF, per germline (reference sequence). The CDR3 DNA is TGTGCCACCAGCAACGGACCTGAGGGAGAGACCCAGTACTTC. Translation: CATSNGPEGETQYF. Complete variable domain (other parts from reference TRBV15 and TRBJ2-5): DAMVIQNPRYQVTQFGKPVTLSCSQTLNHNVMYWYQQKSSQAPKLLFHYYDKDFNNEADTPDNFQSRRPNTSFCFLDIRSPGLGDTAMYLCATSNGPEGETQYFGPGTRLLVL.

This chain uses TRBV7-6 with TRBJ1-1; 7 positions match TRBD1. CDR1 is SGHVS and CDR2 is FNYEAQ in the germline V gene. V shed 5 bases, J shed 0 bases, and the junction held 3 bases outside the gene matches. CDR3 size: 14 residues. The CDR3 reads CASSTRGLNTEAFF. The CDR3 DNA is TGTGCCAGCAGCACTAGGGGGCTGAACACTGAAGCTTTCTTT.

The CDR3 region is CASSGQGGREKLFF. DNA for the CDR3: TGTGCCAGCAGCGGACAGGGGGGTCGAGAAAAACTGTTTTTT. This chain uses TRBV9 with TRBJ1-4; TRBD1 agrees at 9 bases. With 3 bases clipped from V and 8 bases from J, the junction kept 5 bases outside the gene matches. The CDR3 has 14 amino acids. Germline V CDR1 and CDR2: SGDLS, YYNGEE.

The genes are TRBV2 and TRBJ2-5, with 7 bases lining up with TRBD2. The trim removed 6 bases at V and 3 bases at J, leaving 10 bases unmatched. In germline, CDR1 is SNHLY, CDR2 FYNNEI. The CDR3 covers 15 residues. CDR3 nucleotide sequence: TGTGCCAGCAGGCCCACTGTTGCGGGGGAAGAGACCCAGTACTTC. It encodes CASRPTVAGEETQYF.

The chain is built from TRBV4-1 and TRBJ2-7; 9 bases fit TRBD1. V dropped 0 bases and J dropped 5; count of bases not matched to a gene: 5. Germline V CDR1 and CDR2: MGHRA, YSYEKL. This CDR3 spans 15 amino acids. The CDR3 DNA reads TGCGCCAGCAGCCAAGAGGGACAGGGTGGCCACGAGCAGTACTTC. Amino acids: CASSQEGQGGHEQYF.

The chain combines TRBV10-3 with TRBJ2-5; TRBD1 is a possible D gene (6 bases). V lost 6 bases and J lost 2, with 10 bases in between. Germline-derived CDR1 and CDR2 are ENHRY and SYGVKD. The CDR3 sequence is 13 residues long. CDR3 DNA sequence: TGTGCCATCAGCCCAGGACAGCAAGAGACCCAGTACTTC. Translated, it gives CAISPGQQETQYF.

The gene calls are TRBV7-8 and TRBJ1-5; D gene uncertain. Germline V gene data show CDR1 as SGHVS and CDR2 as FQNEAQ. Between the trimmed V and J ends, which lost 2 bases and 2 bases, there was a span of 10 bases. The CDR3 runs 15 residues. The CDR3 region is CASSLFGEGNQPQHF. The CDR3 DNA sequence: TGTGCCAGCAGCTTATTTGGGGAGGGCAATCAGCCCCAGCATTTT.

In its sample, this clone was seen once. The rearrangement uses TRBV27 and TRBJ1-2; D possibly corresponds to TRBD1 (5 bases). This CDR3 comprises 14 residues. V was cut by 2 bases and J by 7 bases, with 14 bases left in between. CDR1 and CDR2 (germline): MNHEY, SMNVEV (reference sequence). CDR3 sequence (DNA): TGTGCCAGCAGTTTAATGGGGGGGTACGGTGGCTACACCTTC. This gives the protein CASSLMGGYGGYTF.

This rearrangement joins TRBV7-9 to TRBJ1-4; D possibly corresponds to TRBD1 (5 bases). This CDR3 is built from 15 residues. The germline V and J ends were trimmed by 5 bases and 5 bases, with 15 bases remaining between them. CDR1 SEHNR and CDR2 FQNEAQ come from the germline V gene (reference sequence). CDR3 sequence reads: CASSPRGRDNEKLFF. The CDR3 bases are TGTGCCAGCAGCCCCCGGGGGAGGGACAATGAAAAACTGTTTTTT.

The rearrangement uses TRBV7-7 and TRBJ2-5; the match to TRBD2 covers 8 bases. The length of the CDR3 is 15 residues. V was pared by 5 bases and J by 4 bases, with 9 bases of the junction left unmatched. The germline CDR1 and CDR2 sequences are SSHAT and FNYEAQ (reference sequence). CDR3: CASSLSRLAGETQYF. The CDR3 DNA is TGTGCCAGCAGCCTTTCCCGGCTAGCGGGAGAGACCCAGTACTTC. The complete variable domain, with remaining parts taken from reference TRBV7-7 and TRBJ2-5, reads GAGVSQSPRYKVTKRGQDVTLRCDPISSHATLYWYQQALGQGPEFLTYFNYEAQPDKSGLPSDRFSAERPEGSISTLTIQRTEQRDSAMYRCASSLSRLAGETQYFGPGTRLLVL.

This clone was observed once. At one of its ends the junction is not consistent with the germline gene, which may arise from a read error. The chain combines TRBV6-6 with TRBJ1-2; no definite D call. The CDR3 is made up of 16 amino acids. Germline-derived CDR1 and CDR2 are MNHNY and SVGAGI (reference sequence). This chain's CDR3 is CTSSPPRVKGVHGYTF. In DNA, the CDR3 is TGTACCAGCAGTCCCCCCCGGGTCAAAGGAGTCCATGGCTACACCTTC.

The rearrangement uses TRBV28 and TRBJ2-7, with a weak D call TRBD1 (6 bases). Germline V gene sequence: CDR1 MDHEN, CDR2 SYDVKM. V lost 4 bases and J lost 2, with 12 bases in between. The length of the CDR3 is 14 residues. As DNA, the CDR3 is TGTGCCAGCAGTTCACGTACAGGGACCTACGAGCAGTACTTC. Translated, it gives CASSSRTGTYEQYF.

The chain couples TRBV7-9 to TRBJ1-1, with TRBD1 identical over 11 bases. The V segment lost 5 bases and the J segment 3 bases; nucleotides outside the gene matches: 11. The germline CDR1 and CDR2 sequences are SEHNR and FQNEAQ (reference sequence). The CDR3 runs 17 residues. CDR3 in DNA: TGTGCCAGCAGCCCAAGGGACAGGGGGAAGACGGACACTGAAGCTTTCTTT. Protein product: CASSPRDRGKTDTEAFF.

This chain uses TRBV5-4 with TRBJ2-6; D is undetermined. The CDR3 sequence is 16 residues long. Deletions cut 0 bases from V and 3 bases from J, with 10 bases between. Germline CDR1 is SGHNT and CDR2 is YYREEE (reference sequence). Here the CDR3 reads CASSLVTAVGANVLTF. Written as DNA, the CDR3 is TGTGCCAGCAGCTTGGTGACGGCGGTTGGGGCCAACGTCCTGACTTTC. The whole variable domain, remainder taken from reference TRBV5-4 and TRBJ2-6, is ETGVTQSPTHLIKTRGQQVTLRCSSQSGHNTVSWYQQALGQGPQFIFQYYREEENGRGNFPPRFSGLQFPNYSSELNVNALELDDSALYLCASSLVTAVGANVLTFGAGSRLTVL.

This chain uses TRBV4-1 with TRBJ2-7; a possible D gene is TRBD2 (6 bases). Germline V gene data show CDR1 as MGHRA and CDR2 as YSYEKL. V was clipped by 0 bases and J by 3 bases, with 12 bases between them. This CDR3 has 15 residues. CDR3 residues: CASSQDPGLYYEQYF. Written as DNA, the CDR3 is TGCGCCAGCAGCCAAGATCCGGGACTTTACTACGAGCAGTACTTC.

CDR3 DNA: TGTGCCAGCAGCTTAACGGGTAGCGGGGCCTTCCAAGAGACCCAGTACTTC. Protein sequence: CASSLTGSGAFQETQYF. The chain uses TRBV7-3 and TRBJ2-5, with TRBD2 identical over 8 bases. CDR3 size: 17 residues. V was clipped by 0 bases and J by 1 base; unmatched bases: 7. CDR1 and CDR2 (germline): SGHTA, FQGTGA.

This chain uses TRBV28 with TRBJ1-2; D might be TRBD1 (6 bases). This CDR3 is built from 14 residues. Germline V gives CDR1 MDHEN, CDR2 SYDVKM. V lost 5 bases and J lost 2, with 12 bases in between. CDR3 nucleotide sequence: TGTGCCAGCAGTCCGGACAGCGCGAACTATGGCTACACCTTC. Protein: CASSPDSANYGYTF.

The chain has TRBV11-2 and TRBJ2-1; 10 bases map to TRBD2. Trimming took 2 bases from V and 7 from J; bases not matched to a gene: 8. The CDR3 totals 16 residues. The germline V gene encodes CDR1 SGHAT and CDR2 FQNNGV. This chain's CDR3 is CASSLRAGGPWNEQFF. The CDR3 DNA reads TGTGCCAGCAGCTTAAGAGCGGGAGGGCCCTGGAATGAGCAGTTCTTC.

The chain joins TRBV30 to TRBJ2-1; D may be TRBD1 (5 bases). The germline V gene has CDR1 GTSNPN and CDR2 SVGIG (reference sequence). The CDR3 consists of 16 residues. V shed 4 bases and J shed 1 base, with 17 bases lying between them. As DNA, the CDR3 is TGTGCCTGGACAACCAGCAGGGTCAGTTCCTACAATGAGCAGTTCTTC. Translated: CAWTTSRVSSYNEQFF.

The J gene is TRBJ2-7, the V gene TRBV6-4, with TRBD1 identical over 9 bases. The length of the CDR3 is 17 residues. The germline V gene encodes CDR1 MRHNA and CDR2 SNTAGT. V gave up 1 base and J gave up 5 bases; unmatched junction bases: 12. CDR3 bases: TGTGCCAGCAGTGACTACGACCTCCGGGACAGGGACCACGAGCAGTACTTC. As protein: CASSDYDLRDRDHEQYF.

This rearrangement joins TRBV5-1 to TRBJ2-2; 8 nucleotides align to TRBD1. The germline V gene encodes CDR1 SGHRS and CDR2 YFSETQ. This CDR3 is 14 amino acids long. Losses at the gene ends were 2 bases for V and 6 bases for J; bases not matched to a gene: 3. The CDR3 region is CASSFSGGSGELFF. The CDR3 DNA follows: TGCGCCAGCAGCTTTTCAGGGGGCTCCGGGGAGCTGTTTTTT.

V is TRBV23-1 and J is TRBJ2-1, with TRBD2 matching over 12 bases. TRBV23-1 is classed as an ORF, of uncertain function. The J segment lost 13 bases and the V segment lost 2 bases, leaving 18 bases of the junction unmatched. The CDR3 is 18 amino acids. The CDR3 DNA follows: TGCGCCAGCAGTCAAAGGTGGCTAGCGGGAGGGCCCTCCGTATCCCAGTTCTTC. Translated: CASSQRWLAGGPSVSQFF.

The chain uses TRBV19 and TRBJ2-3; D possibly corresponds to TRBD2 (6 bases). V lost 2 bases, J lost 4 bases, and 13 bases lay in between. The CDR3 loop spans 15 amino acids. Germline CDR1 is LNHDA and CDR2 is SQIVND (reference sequence). The CDR3 DNA is TGTGCCAGTAGTATATCGGGAGCGGGCGCAGATACGCAGTATTTT. Translation: CASSISGAGADTQYF.

V gene TRBV7-6 combines with J gene TRBJ2-5; TRBD1 aligns across 8 bases. V was pared by 1 base and J by 2 bases, with 3 bases of the junction left unmatched. Germline CDR1 SGHVS, CDR2 FNYEAQ. The CDR3 has 15 residues. Written as DNA, the CDR3 is TGTGCCAGCAGCTTAGGTCAGGGGGCACAAGAGACCCAGTACTTC. Amino acids: CASSLGQGAQETQYF.